These T cell receptor beta chains were read from a single sample in a study of lymphopenia after photon versus proton radiotherapy. Profiling relied on immunoSEQ multiplex PCR, and the TCRdb table lists in-frame clones only, not all of them. The sample includes about 18,000 clones, 84% of them seen just once. The specimen comprised peripheral blood, sampled from a patient treated with proton-based radiotherapy. Every receptor here comes from a man aged 65 to 79 with pancreatic cancer. Both conserved end residues are part of each CDR3. A D gene is named only where the DNA matches it firmly. The size of a clone is reported for some rows only, either as once, few or many, or as a class for expanded clones.

TRBJ2-1,TRBV5-4,TRBD2,.,CASSSSMTGLAGWEQFF,TGTGCCAGCAGCTCGAGCATGACGGGACTAGCGGGATGGGAGCAGTTCTTC
TRBJ2-5,TRBV19,.,.,CASSIGQSQETQYF,TGTGCCAGTAGTATAGGCCAGTCCCAAGAGACCCAGTACTTC
TRBJ1-6,TRBV6-5,TRBD1,.,CASRSTGGHNSPLHF,TGTGCCAGCAGGTCGACAGGGGGCCATAATTCACCCCTCCACTTT
TRBJ2-6,TRBV18,TRBD1,.,CASSLATGGLSGANVLTF,TGTGCCAGCTCACTCGCGACAGGGGGCTTATCTGGGGCCAACGTCCTGACTTTC
TRBJ1-5,TRBV19,.,.,CASSMSVRRYVSNQPQHF,TGTGCCAGTAGTATGTCAGTCAGGAGATACGTTAGCAATCAGCCCCAGCATTTT
TRBJ2-7,TRBV7-9,.,few,CASSLDTAEQYF,TGTGCCAGCAGCTTAGATACGGCCGAGCAGTACTTC
TRBJ1-1,TRBV6-5,.,.,CASRDGHRTNTEAFF,TGTGCCAGCAGGGACGGGCACAGGACCAACACTGAAGCTTTCTTT
TRBJ1-1,TRBV10-3,.,few,CAIVAEENTEAFF,TGTGCCATCGTTGCCGAGGAGAACACTGAAGCTTTCTTT
TRBJ2-7,TRBV19,.,.,CASSIIGGTYEQYF,TGTGCCAGTAGTATTATCGGGGGAACCTACGAGCAGTACTTC
TRBJ1-2,TRBV29-1,TRBD1,.,CSVEDRARGYGYTF,TGCAGCGTTGAAGATCGAGCCAGGGGGTATGGCTACACCTTC